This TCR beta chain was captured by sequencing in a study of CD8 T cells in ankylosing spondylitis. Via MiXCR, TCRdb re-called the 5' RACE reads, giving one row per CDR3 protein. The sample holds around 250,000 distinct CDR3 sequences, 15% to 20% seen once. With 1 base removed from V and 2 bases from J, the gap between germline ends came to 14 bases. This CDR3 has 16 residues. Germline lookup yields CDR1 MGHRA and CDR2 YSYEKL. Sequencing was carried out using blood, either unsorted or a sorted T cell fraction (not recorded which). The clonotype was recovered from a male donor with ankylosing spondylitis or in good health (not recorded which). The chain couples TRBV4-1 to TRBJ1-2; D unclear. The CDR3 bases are TGCGCCAGCAGCCAAGTGGTTTTGGCCGACAACTATGGCTACACCTTC. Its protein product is CASSQVVLADNYGYTF.